Listed below are T cell receptor beta chains from one sample, sequenced in a study of OX40 agonist ivuxolimab in advanced cancers. Produced via immunoSEQ multiplex PCR; TCRdb's table is partial and in-frame only. Among roughly 82,000 clones listed, around 89% were seen once. Material: CD4+ or CD8+ T cells sorted from blood, obtained in a trial of the OX40 agonist ivuxolimab. The source is an adult with an advanced solid tumor such as melanoma, head and neck, liver or kidney cancer. CDR3s include the opening cysteine and the closing phenylalanine or tryptophan. The D gene is left open where the match is weak. A row's size may be missing; if present it is once, few, many or a size class.

clone size: -; V gene: TRBV6-5; D gene: -; J gene: TRBJ2-3; CDR3 protein: CASSYNKGRDTQYF; CDR3 DNA: TGTGCCAGCAGTTACAATAAGGGCAGAGATACGCAGTATTTT
clone size: -; V gene: TRBV5-1; D gene: TRBD2; J gene: TRBJ2-3; CDR3 protein: CASSTGLAGTDTQYF; CDR3 DNA: TGCGCCAGCAGCACCGGACTAGCGGGCACAGATACGCAGTATTTT
clone size: once; V gene: TRBV5-1; D gene: TRBD2; J gene: TRBJ2-7; CDR3 protein: CASSSGGRAYSYEQYF; CDR3 DNA: TGCGCCAGCAGCTCCGGGGGGAGGGCGTATAGCTACGAGCAGTACTTC
clone size: -; V gene: TRBV5-4; D gene: TRBD1; J gene: TRBJ2-5; CDR3 protein: CAYGTAQETQYF; CDR3 DNA: TGTGCCTATGGGACAGCTCAAGAGACCCAGTACTTC
clone size: -; V gene: TRBV7-3; D gene: TRBD1; J gene: TRBJ2-2; CDR3 protein: CASSLAGGTGSTGELFF; CDR3 DNA: TGTGCCAGCAGCTTAGCGGGTGGGACAGGGTCCACCGGGGAGCTGTTTTTT
clone size: few; V gene: TRBV4-1; D gene: -; J gene: TRBJ2-7; CDR3 protein: CASRLADFSSYEQYF; CDR3 DNA: TGCGCCAGCAGATTAGCGGACTTTAGCTCCTACGAGCAGTACTTC
clone size: -; V gene: TRBV6-5; D gene: -; J gene: TRBJ2-1; CDR3 protein: CASSWGASAMYNEQFF; CDR3 DNA: TGTGCCAGCAGTTGGGGGGCTAGCGCCATGTACAATGAGCAGTTCTTC
clone size: -; V gene: TRBV6-6; D gene: TRBD1; J gene: TRBJ2-7; CDR3 protein: CASSFDRGSMYEQYF; CDR3 DNA: TGTGCCAGCAGTTTTGACAGGGGATCAATGTACGAGCAGTACTTC
clone size: -; V gene: TRBV19; D gene: -; J gene: TRBJ1-1; CDR3 protein: CASSRRESTEAFF; CDR3 DNA: TGTGCCAGTAGCAGAAGGGAGAGCACTGAAGCTTTCTTT
clone size: -; V gene: TRBV5-1; D gene: TRBD1; J gene: TRBJ1-5; CDR3 protein: CASNFGQGRDQPQHF; CDR3 DNA: TGCGCCAGCAACTTTGGACAGGGTAGAGATCAGCCCCAGCATTTT
clone size: -; V gene: TRBV10-2; D gene: TRBD1; J gene: TRBJ1-1; CDR3 protein: CASSSLAGGRSDVNTEAFF; CDR3 DNA: TGCGCCAGCAGTAGTTTGGCAGGGGGTAGGAGTGACGTGAACACTGAAGCTTTCTTT
clone size: -; V gene: TRBV5-1; D gene: TRBD1; J gene: TRBJ2-1; CDR3 protein: CASSSDRRAANEQFF; CDR3 DNA: TGCGCCAGCAGCTCGGACAGGCGGGCGGCTAATGAGCAGTTCTTC
clone size: -; V gene: TRBV6-5; D gene: TRBD1; J gene: TRBJ2-7; CDR3 protein: CASSSPLDRERGEQYF; CDR3 DNA: TGTGCCAGCAGTTCGCCCCTAGACAGGGAGCGTGGCGAGCAGTACTTC
clone size: -; V gene: TRBV28; D gene: -; J gene: TRBJ1-2; CDR3 protein: CATQGIGYGYTF; CDR3 DNA: TGTGCCACCCAGGGGATCGGATATGGCTACACCTTC
clone size: -; V gene: TRBV28; D gene: -; J gene: TRBJ1-5; CDR3 protein: CASSLVDWGNQPQHF; CDR3 DNA: TGTGCCAGCAGTTTAGTCGACTGGGGCAATCAGCCCCAGCATTTT
clone size: -; V gene: TRBV28; D gene: TRBD1; J gene: TRBJ2-4; CDR3 protein: CASRNQGAVAKNIQYF; CDR3 DNA: TGTGCCAGCAGGAATCAGGGGGCTGTGGCCAAAAACATTCAGTACTTC
clone size: -; V gene: TRBV7-9; D gene: -; J gene: TRBJ2-1; CDR3 protein: CASLQGLDEQFF; CDR3 DNA: TGTGCCAGCTTACAGGGTTTGGATGAGCAGTTCTTC
clone size: -; V gene: TRBV25-1; D gene: -; J gene: TRBJ2-7; CDR3 protein: CASSELDSYEQYF; CDR3 DNA: TGTGCCAGCAGTGAGCTCGACAGCTACGAGCAGTACTTC
clone size: -; V gene: TRBV4-1; D gene: -; J gene: TRBJ2-7; CDR3 protein: CASSQVPAGRRDEQYF; CDR3 DNA: TGCGCCAGCAGCCAAGTTCCGGCAGGGAGACGGGACGAGCAGTACTTC
clone size: -; V gene: TRBV5-1; D gene: -; J gene: TRBJ1-2; CDR3 protein: CASSLVPGVNYGYTF; CDR3 DNA: TGCGCCAGCAGCTTGGTACCAGGGGTTAACTATGGCTACACCTTC
clone size: -; V gene: TRBV7-3; D gene: -; J gene: TRBJ1-5; CDR3 protein: CASSSHPNQPQHF; CDR3 DNA: TGTGCCAGCAGCTCCCACCCCAATCAGCCCCAGCATTTT
clone size: -; V gene: TRBV29-1; D gene: TRBD1; J gene: TRBJ2-1; CDR3 protein: CSVEYRDRGAYNEQFF; CDR3 DNA: TGCAGCGTTGAATATAGGGACAGGGGGGCCTACAATGAGCAGTTCTTC
clone size: -; V gene: TRBV5-4; D gene: TRBD2; J gene: TRBJ2-7; CDR3 protein: CASSHSGGRVGPDEQYF; CDR3 DNA: TGTGCCAGCAGCCACAGCGGGGGACGGGTGGGGCCAGACGAGCAGTACTTC
clone size: -; V gene: TRBV2; D gene: -; J gene: TRBJ2-1; CDR3 protein: CASSLGAGGEQFF; CDR3 DNA: TGTGCCAGCAGTTTAGGGGCAGGCGGTGAGCAGTTCTTC
clone size: -; V gene: TRBV28; D gene: -; J gene: TRBJ2-1; CDR3 protein: CASSKNEQFF; CDR3 DNA: TGTGCCAGCAGTAAAAATGAGCAGTTCTTC
clone size: -; V gene: TRBV9; D gene: -; J gene: TRBJ1-2; CDR3 protein: CASSPGEGYGYTF; CDR3 DNA: TGTGCCAGCAGCCCCGGGGAGGGCTATGGCTACACCTTC
clone size: once; V gene: TRBV7-2; D gene: -; J gene: TRBJ2-5; CDR3 protein: CASSPSTGKGETQYF; CDR3 DNA: TGTGCCAGCAGCCCTAGTACCGGGAAGGGAGAGACCCAGTACTTC
clone size: -; V gene: TRBV27; D gene: -; J gene: TRBJ1-2; CDR3 protein: CASSSDHGVYGYTF; CDR3 DNA: TGTGCCAGCAGTTCCGACCATGGGGTCTATGGCTACACCTTC
clone size: -; V gene: TRBV7-2; D gene: -; J gene: TRBJ2-2; CDR3 protein: CASSLLPTTAHPGELFF; CDR3 DNA: TGTGCCAGCAGCTTACTCCCTACTACGGCCCATCCCGGGGAGCTGTTTTTT
clone size: -; V gene: TRBV5-1; D gene: -; J gene: TRBJ1-4; CDR3 protein: CASSADRRSNEKLFF; CDR3 DNA: TGCGCCAGCAGCGCAGACAGGCGATCAAATGAAAAACTGTTTTTT
clone size: -; V gene: TRBV2; D gene: -; J gene: TRBJ1-1; CDR3 protein: CASSVRDTEAFF; CDR3 DNA: TGTGCCAGCAGTGTCAGGGACACTGAAGCTTTCTTT
clone size: -; V gene: TRBV15; D gene: TRBD1; J gene: TRBJ2-1; CDR3 protein: CATSRDLGQGFEQFF; CDR3 DNA: TGTGCCACCAGCAGAGATTTAGGACAGGGTTTTGAGCAGTTCTTC
clone size: once; V gene: TRBV28; D gene: -; J gene: TRBJ1-2; CDR3 protein: CASNAGEGSTLYGYTF; CDR3 DNA: TGTGCCAGCAACGCGGGGGAGGGGTCGACACTCTATGGCTACACCTTC
clone size: -; V gene: TRBV5-1; D gene: -; J gene: TRBJ2-7; CDR3 protein: CASSLGGTQTSEQYF; CDR3 DNA: TGCGCCAGCAGCTTGGGTGGGACCCAAACCTCGGAGCAGTACTTC
clone size: -; V gene: TRBV4-1; D gene: -; J gene: TRBJ2-7; CDR3 protein: CASSLGLRAYEQYF; CDR3 DNA: TGCGCCAGCAGCCTTGGACTACGGGCCTACGAGCAGTACTTC
clone size: -; V gene: TRBV5-1; D gene: -; J gene: TRBJ2-7; CDR3 protein: CASSLDRSEQYF; CDR3 DNA: TGCGCCAGCAGCTTGGACAGAAGCGAGCAGTACTTC